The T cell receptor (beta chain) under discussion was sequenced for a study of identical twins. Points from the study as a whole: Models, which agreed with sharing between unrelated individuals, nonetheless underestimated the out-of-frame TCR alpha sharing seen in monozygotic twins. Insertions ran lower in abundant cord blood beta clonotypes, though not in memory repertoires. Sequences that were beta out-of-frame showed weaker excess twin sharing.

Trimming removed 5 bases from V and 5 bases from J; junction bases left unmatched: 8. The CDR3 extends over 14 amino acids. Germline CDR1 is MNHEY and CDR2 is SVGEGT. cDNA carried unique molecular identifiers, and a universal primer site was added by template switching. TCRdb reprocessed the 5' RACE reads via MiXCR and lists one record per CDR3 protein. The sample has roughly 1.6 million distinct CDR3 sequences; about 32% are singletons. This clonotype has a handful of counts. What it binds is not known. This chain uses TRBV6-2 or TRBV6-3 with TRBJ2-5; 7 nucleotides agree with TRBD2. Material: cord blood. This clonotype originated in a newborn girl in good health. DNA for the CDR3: TGTGCCAGCAGTCGATCTAGACTAGCTGAGACCCAGTACTTC. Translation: CASSRSRLAETQYF.